The clone carrying this T cell receptor beta chain has more than one count but fewer than ten. What it binds is unknown. These data come from a study of tumor-infiltrating lymphocytes in primary liver carcinoma. Study details: Stage T1-T3 N0M0 and a size of about 4 to 10 cm characterized the tumors. General study results and limits: Bulk unsorted sampling precluded comparing CD4+ and CD8+ repertoires.

Total RNA (roughly 530 ng) served as template for TCR beta cDNA synthesis primed by a constant-region primer. The TCR beta library was amplified through three nested multiplex PCR rounds in a modified ARM-PCR procedure. Both of the initial two PCR rounds ran for nine to ten cycles and employed TRBV1-TRBV30 forward primers alongside a C-beta reverse primer. In TCRdb, the multiplex PCR reads were re-called with MiXCR into one record per CDR3 protein. The sample carries 300,000 to 400,000 distinct CDR3 sequences, 65% recorded once. In addition to blood RNA drawn from unsorted whole blood, germline DNA was extracted. V lost 8 bases and J 1 base, leaving 15 bases between the germline ends. Germline CDR1 reads MNHEY; CDR2 reads SVGAGI. This CDR3 has 15 amino acids.

Sequencing used peripheral blood. The rearrangement joins TRBV6-5 to TRBJ1-5; D unresolved. This sequence originates from a middle-aged man with primary liver carcinoma and hepatitis B virus infection. The CDR3 loop is CASPPWDFSNQPQHF. CDR3 sequence (DNA): TGTGCCAGCCCCCCCTGGGATTTCAGCAATCAGCCCCAGCATTTT.